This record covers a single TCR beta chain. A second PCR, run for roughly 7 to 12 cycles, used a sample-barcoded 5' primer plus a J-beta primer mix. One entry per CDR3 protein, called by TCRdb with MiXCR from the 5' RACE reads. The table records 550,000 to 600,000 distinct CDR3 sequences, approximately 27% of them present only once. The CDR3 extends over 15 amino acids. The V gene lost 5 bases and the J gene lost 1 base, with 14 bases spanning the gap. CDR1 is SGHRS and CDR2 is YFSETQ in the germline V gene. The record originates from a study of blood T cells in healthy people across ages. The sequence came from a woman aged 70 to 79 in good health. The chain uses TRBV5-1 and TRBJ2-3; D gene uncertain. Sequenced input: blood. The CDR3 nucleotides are TGCGCCAGCAGATCGGCGGCTCTACGCACAGATACGCAGTATTTT. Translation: CASRSAALRTDTQYF.